This T cell receptor beta chain came from a study of blood T cell repertoires in COVID-19. Study context: Spain, Italy and the United States supplied samples that represented acute and convalescent COVID-19.

In the study's own analysis: Amplification of reference gene primers was used by the study to estimate nucleated cell counts. Assay: immunoSEQ multiplex PCR; the TCRdb copy retains only in-frame clones and omits some. That table supplies the V and J calls and clone size; D and trimming were determined from the DNA. The sample records roughly 330,000 clones, more than 75% being singletons. Sequenced input: peripheral blood. The TCR sequence derives from a woman in her 50s with active or convalescent COVID-19.

The chain's CDR3 is CASSTGTGNYGYTF. CDR3 coding DNA: TGTGCCAGCAGTACCGGGACAGGGAACTATGGCTACACCTTC. The chain has TRBV6-5 and TRBJ1-2; 9 positions agree with TRBD1. Per germline, CDR1 MNHEY and CDR2 SVGAGI. Losses at the gene ends were 5 bases for V and 2 bases for J; bases not matched to a gene: 3. CDR3 length equals 14 residues.